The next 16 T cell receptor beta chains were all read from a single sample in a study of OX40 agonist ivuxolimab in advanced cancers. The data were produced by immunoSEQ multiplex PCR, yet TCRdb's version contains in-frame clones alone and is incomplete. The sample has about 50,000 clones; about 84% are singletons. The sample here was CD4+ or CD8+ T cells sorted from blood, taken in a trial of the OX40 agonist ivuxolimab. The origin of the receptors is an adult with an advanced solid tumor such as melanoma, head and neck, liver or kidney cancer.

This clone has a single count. CDR3 coding DNA: TGTGCCTGGAGTGTAGCCGCTAGCGGGGGGGCAGATACGCAGTATTTT. Translated: CAWSVAASGGADTQYF. V usage is TRBV30 and J usage is TRBJ2-3; 12 bases match TRBD2. Germline CDR1 GTSNPN, CDR2 SVGIG (reference sequence). V was pared by 0 bases and J by 4 bases, with 5 bases of the junction left unmatched. The CDR3 extends over 16 amino acids. Drawing the rest from reference TRBV30 and TRBJ2-3, the complete variable domain is SQTIHQWPATLVQPVGSPLSLECTVEGTSNPNLYWYRQAAGRGLQLLFYSVGIGQISSEVPQNLSASRPQDRQFILSSKKLLLSDSGFYLCAWSVAASGGADTQYFGPGTRLTVL.

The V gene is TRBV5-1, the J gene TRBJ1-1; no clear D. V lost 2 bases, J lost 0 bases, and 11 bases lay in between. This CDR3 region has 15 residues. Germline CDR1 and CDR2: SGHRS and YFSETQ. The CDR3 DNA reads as TGCGCCAGCAGCTTTTCGGGCAGCTTGAACACTGAAGCTTTCTTT. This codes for CASSFSGSLNTEAFF.

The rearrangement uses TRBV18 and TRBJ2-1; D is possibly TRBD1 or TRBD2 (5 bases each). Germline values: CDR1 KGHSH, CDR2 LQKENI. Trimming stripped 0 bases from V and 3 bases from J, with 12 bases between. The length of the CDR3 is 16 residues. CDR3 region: CASSPPSQGVYNEQFF. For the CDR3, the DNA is TGTGCCAGCTCACCACCGTCTCAGGGAGTCTACAATGAGCAGTTCTTC.

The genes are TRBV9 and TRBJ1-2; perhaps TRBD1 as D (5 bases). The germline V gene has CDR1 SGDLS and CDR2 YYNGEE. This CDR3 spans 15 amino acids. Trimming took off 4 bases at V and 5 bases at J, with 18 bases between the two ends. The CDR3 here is CASSPTGRGWYGYTF. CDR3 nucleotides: TGTGCCAGCAGCCCGACCGGACGGGGGTGGTATGGCTACACCTTC.

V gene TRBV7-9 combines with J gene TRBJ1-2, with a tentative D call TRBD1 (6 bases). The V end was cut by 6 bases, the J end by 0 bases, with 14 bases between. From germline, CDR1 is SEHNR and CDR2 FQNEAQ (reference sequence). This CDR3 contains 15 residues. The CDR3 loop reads CASSLKQGPNYGYTF. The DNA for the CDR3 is TGTGCCAGCAGTCTTAAACAGGGCCCTAACTATGGCTACACCTTC.

For the CDR3, the DNA is TGTGCCAGCAGCGTTTCGGGACTAGCGGCCGGGGAGCTGTTTTTT. Translation: CASSVSGLAAGELFF. The chain is built from TRBV9 and TRBJ2-2, with 11 bases matching TRBD2. Germline loops: CDR1 SGDLS, CDR2 YYNGEE. Germline trimming cut 2 bases from V and 6 bases from J; bases unmatched to any gene: 3. The CDR3 length is 15 residues.

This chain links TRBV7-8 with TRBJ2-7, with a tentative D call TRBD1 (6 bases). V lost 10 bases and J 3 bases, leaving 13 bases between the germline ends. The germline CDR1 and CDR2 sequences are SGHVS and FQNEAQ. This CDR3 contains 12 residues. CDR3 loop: CATMGRGYEQYF. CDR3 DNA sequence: TGTGCCACCATGGGCAGGGGCTACGAGCAGTACTTC.

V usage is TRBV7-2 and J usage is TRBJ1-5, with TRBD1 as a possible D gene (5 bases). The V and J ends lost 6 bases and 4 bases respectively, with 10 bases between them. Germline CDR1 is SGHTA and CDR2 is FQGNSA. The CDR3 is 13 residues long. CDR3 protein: CASRYGGNQPQHF. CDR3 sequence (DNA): TGTGCCAGCAGGTACGGGGGGAATCAGCCCCAGCATTTT.

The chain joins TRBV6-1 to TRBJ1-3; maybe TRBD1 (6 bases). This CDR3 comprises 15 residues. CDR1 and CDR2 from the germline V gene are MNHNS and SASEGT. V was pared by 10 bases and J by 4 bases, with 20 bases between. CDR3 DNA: TGTGCCATCACCTGGGGGGGGGCGGACGGAAACACCATATATTTT. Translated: CAITWGGADGNTIYF.

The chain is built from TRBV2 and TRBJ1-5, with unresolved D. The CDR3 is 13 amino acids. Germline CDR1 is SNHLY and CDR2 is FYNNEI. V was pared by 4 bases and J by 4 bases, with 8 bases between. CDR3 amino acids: CASSGDANQPQHF. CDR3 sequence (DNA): TGTGCCAGCAGTGGGGATGCAAATCAGCCCCAGCATTTT.

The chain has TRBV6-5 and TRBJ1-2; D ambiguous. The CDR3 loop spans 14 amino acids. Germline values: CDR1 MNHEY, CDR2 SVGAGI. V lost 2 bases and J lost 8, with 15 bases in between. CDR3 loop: CASSYDPRGEGYTF. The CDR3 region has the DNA TGTGCCAGCAGTTACGACCCCAGAGGAGAGGGCTACACCTTC.

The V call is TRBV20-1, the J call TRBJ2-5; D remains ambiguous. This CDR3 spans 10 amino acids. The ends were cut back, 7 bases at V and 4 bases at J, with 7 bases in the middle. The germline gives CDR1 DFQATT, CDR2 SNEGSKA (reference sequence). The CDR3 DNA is TGCAGTGGCTTTGCAGAGACCCAGTACTTC. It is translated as CSGFAETQYF.

CDR3 nucleotide sequence: TGCGCCAGCAGCCGGCAATTAGCGGGAGTTGGGGAAGAGACCCAGTACTTC. This encodes CASSRQLAGVGEETQYF. The chain uses TRBV4-3 and TRBJ2-5; TRBD2 matches 9 bases. CDR3 length: 17 residues. CDR1 is LGHNA, CDR2 YSLEER, per germline. The V gene end was trimmed by 4 bases and the J gene end by 3 bases; junction bases not matched to a gene: 12.

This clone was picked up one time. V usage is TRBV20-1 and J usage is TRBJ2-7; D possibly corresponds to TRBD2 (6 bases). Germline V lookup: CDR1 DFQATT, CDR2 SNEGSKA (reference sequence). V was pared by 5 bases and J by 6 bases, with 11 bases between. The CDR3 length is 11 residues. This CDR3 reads CSAVSSGEQYF. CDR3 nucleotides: TGCAGTGCTGTAAGTAGCGGCGAGCAGTACTTC.

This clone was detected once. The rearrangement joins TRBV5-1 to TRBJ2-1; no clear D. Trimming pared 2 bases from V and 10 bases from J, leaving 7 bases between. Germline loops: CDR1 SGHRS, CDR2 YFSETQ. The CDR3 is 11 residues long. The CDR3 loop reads CASSFLEEQFF. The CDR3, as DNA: TGCGCCAGCAGCTTTCTTGAGGAGCAGTTCTTC.

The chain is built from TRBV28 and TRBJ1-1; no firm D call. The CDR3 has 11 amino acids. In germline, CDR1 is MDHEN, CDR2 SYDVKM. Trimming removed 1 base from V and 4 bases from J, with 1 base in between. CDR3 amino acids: CASSLSTEAFF. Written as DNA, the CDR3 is TGTGCCAGCAGTTTATCCACTGAAGCTTTCTTT.